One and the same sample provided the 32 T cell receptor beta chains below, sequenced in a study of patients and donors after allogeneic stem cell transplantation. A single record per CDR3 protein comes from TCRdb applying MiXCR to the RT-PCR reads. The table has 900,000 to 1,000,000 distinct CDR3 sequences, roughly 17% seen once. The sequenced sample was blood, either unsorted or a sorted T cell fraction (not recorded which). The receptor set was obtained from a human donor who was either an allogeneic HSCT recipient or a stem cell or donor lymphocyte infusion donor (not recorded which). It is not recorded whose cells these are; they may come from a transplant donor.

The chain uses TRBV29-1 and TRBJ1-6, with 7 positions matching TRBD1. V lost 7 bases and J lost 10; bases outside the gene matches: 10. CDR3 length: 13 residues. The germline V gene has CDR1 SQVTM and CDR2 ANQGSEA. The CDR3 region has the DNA TGCAGCGCCGGAGAGACAGGGAGGTCACCCCTCCACTTT. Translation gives CSAGETGRSPLHF.

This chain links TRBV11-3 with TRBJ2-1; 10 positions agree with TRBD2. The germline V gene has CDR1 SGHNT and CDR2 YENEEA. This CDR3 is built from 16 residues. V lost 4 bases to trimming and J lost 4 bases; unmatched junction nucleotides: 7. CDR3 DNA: TGTGCCAGCAGCTCTAAACGGACTAGCGGTTACAATGAGCAGTTCTTC. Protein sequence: CASSSKRTSGYNEQFF.

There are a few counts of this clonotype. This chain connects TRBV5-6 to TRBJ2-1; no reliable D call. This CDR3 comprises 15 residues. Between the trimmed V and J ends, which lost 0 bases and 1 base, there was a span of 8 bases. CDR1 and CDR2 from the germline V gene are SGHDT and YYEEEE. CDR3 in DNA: TGTGCCAGCAGCTTGGCCAGTCGATCCTACAATGAGCAGTTCTTC. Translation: CASSLASRSYNEQFF.

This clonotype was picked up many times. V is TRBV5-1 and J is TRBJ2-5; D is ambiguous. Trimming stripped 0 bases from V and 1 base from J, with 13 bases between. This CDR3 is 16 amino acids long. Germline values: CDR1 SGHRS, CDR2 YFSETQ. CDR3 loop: CASSLEQSSGQETQYF. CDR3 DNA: TGCGCCAGCAGCTTGGAGCAGTCTTCCGGCCAAGAGACCCAGTACTTC.

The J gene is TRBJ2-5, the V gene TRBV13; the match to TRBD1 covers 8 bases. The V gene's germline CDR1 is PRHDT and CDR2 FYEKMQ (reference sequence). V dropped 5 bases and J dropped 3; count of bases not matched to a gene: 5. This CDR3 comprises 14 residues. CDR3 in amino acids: CASSPLDREETQYF. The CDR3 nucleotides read TGTGCCAGCAGCCCCTTGGACAGGGAAGAGACCCAGTACTTC.

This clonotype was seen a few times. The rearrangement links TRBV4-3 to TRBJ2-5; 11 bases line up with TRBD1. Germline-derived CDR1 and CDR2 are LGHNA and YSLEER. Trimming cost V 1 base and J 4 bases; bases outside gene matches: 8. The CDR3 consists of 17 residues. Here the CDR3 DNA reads TGCGCCAGCAGCCAAGGGGACAGGGGGTTAGGAGGAGAGACCCAGTACTTC. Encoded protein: CASSQGDRGLGGETQYF.

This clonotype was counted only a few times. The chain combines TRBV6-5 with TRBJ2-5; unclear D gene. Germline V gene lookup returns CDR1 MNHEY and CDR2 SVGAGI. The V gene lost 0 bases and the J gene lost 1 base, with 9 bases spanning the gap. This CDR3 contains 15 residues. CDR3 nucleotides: TGTGCCAGCAGTTACTCGGCACCCTCCCAAGAGACCCAGTACTTC. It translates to CASSYSAPSQETQYF.

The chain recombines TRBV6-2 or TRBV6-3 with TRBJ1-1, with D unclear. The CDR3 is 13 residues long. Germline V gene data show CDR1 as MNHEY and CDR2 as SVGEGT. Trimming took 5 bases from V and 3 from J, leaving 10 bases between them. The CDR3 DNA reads TGTGCCAGCAGTGCGGAACCGGACACTGAAGCTTTCTTT. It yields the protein CASSAEPDTEAFF.

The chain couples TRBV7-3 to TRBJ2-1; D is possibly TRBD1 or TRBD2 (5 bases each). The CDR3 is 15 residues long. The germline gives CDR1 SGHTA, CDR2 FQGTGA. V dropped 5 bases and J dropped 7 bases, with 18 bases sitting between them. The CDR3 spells CASSLRGLDMNEQFF. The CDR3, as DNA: TGTGCCAGCAGCCTCCGGGGCTTAGATATGAATGAGCAGTTCTTC.

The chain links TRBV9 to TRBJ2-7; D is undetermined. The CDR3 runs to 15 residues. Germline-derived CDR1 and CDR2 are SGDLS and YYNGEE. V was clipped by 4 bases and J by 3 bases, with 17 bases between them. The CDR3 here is CASSIDPRSIYEQYF. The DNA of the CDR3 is TGTGCCAGCAGCATCGACCCTAGGTCGATCTACGAGCAGTACTTC.

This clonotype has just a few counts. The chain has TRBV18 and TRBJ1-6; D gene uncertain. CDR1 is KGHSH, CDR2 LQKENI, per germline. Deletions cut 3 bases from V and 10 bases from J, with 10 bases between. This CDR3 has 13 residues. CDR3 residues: CASSPEKGSPLHF. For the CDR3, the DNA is TGTGCCAGCTCACCGGAAAAGGGATCACCCCTCCACTTT.

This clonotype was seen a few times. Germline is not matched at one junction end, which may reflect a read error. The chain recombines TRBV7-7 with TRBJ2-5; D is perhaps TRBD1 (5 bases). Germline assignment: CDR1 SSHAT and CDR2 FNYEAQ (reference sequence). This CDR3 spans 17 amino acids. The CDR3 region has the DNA TGTGCTAGCAGCTTAACTCCATTAGAGAAGGGGCGACAGACCCAGTACTTC. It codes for CASSLTPLEKGRQTQYF.

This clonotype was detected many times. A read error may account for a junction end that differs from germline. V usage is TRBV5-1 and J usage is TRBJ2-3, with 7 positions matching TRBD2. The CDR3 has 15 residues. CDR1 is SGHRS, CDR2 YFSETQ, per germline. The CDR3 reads CASSFGGGGTDTQYF. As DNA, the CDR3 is TGTGCCAGCAGTTTTGGGGGGGGTGGCACAGATACGCAGTATTTT.

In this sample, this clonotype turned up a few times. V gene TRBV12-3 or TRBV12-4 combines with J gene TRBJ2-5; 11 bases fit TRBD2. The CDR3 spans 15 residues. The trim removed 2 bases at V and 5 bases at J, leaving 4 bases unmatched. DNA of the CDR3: TGTGCCAGCAGTTTAACTAGCGGGGGTGTGGAGACCCAGTACTTC. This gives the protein CASSLTSGGVETQYF.

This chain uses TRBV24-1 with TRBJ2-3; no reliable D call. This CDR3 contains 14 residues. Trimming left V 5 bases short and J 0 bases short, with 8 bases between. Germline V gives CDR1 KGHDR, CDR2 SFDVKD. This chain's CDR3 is CATSASVSTDTQYF. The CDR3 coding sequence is TGTGCCACCAGTGCTTCAGTTAGCACAGATACGCAGTATTTT.

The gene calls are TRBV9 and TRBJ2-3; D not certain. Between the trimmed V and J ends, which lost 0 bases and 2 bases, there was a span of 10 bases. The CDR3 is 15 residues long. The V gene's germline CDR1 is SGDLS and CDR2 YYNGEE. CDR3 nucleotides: TGTGCCAGCAGCGTAGATTTGCCCCCCACAGATACGCAGTATTTT. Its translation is CASSVDLPPTDTQYF. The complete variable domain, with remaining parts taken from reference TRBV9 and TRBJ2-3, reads DSGVTQTPKHLITATGQRVTLRCSPRSGDLSVYWYQQSLDQGLQFLIQYYNGEERAKGNILERFSAQQFPDLHSELNLSSLELGDSALYFCASSVDLPPTDTQYFGPGTRLTVL.

For the CDR3, the DNA is TGTGCCAGCAGTTTCTTGGCGGCAGAGCGGGGGGAGACCCAGTACTTC. Its translation: CASSFLAAERGETQYF. V and J are TRBV27 and TRBJ2-5; 8 nucleotides agree with TRBD2. CDR1 and CDR2 (germline): MNHEY, SMNVEV (reference sequence). J lost 5 bases, V lost 3 bases, and 11 bases had no gene match. This CDR3 is 16 amino acids long.

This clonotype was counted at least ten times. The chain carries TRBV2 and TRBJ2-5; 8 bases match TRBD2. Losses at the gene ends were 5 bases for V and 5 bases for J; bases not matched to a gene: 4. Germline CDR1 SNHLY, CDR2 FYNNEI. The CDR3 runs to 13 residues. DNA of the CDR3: TGTGCCAGCAGTAGCGGGAGCTTTGAGACCCAGTACTTC. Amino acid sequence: CASSSGSFETQYF.

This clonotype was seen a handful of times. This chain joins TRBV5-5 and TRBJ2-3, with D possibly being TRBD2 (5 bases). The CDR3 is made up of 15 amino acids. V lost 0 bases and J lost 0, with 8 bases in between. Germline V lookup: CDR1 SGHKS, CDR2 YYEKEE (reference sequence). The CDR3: CASSLERASTDTQYF. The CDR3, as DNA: TGTGCCAGCAGCTTGGAGAGGGCAAGCACAGATACGCAGTATTTT. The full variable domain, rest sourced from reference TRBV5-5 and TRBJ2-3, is DAGVTQSPTHLIKTRGQQVTLRCSPISGHKSVSWYQQVLGQGPQFIFQYYEKEERGRGNFPDRFSARQFPNYSSELNVNALLLGDSALYLCASSLERASTDTQYFGPGTRLTVL.

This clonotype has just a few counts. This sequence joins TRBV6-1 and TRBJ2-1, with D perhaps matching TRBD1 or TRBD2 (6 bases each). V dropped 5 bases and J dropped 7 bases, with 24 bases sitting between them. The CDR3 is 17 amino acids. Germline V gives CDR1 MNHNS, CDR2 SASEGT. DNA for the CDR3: TGTGCCAGCAGTCGGGACATCCCTAGCGTCGCCCCAAATGAGCAGTTCTTC. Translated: CASSRDIPSVAPNEQFF.

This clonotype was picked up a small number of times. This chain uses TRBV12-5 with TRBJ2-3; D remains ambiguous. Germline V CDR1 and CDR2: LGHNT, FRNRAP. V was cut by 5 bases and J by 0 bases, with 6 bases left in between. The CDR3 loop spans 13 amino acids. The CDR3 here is CASGDRSTDTQYF. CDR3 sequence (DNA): TGTGCTAGTGGTGACCGAAGCACAGATACGCAGTATTTT.

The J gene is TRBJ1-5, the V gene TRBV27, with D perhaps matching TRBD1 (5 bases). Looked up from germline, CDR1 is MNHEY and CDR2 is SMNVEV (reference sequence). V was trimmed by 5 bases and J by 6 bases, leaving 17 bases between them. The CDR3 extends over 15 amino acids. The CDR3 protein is CASSLFAGESQPQHF. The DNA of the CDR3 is TGTGCCAGCAGTCTGTTCGCGGGGGAGAGTCAGCCCCAGCATTTT.

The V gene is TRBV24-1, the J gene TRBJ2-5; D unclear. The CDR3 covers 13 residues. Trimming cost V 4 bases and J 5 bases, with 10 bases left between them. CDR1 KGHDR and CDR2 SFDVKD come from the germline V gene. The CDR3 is CATSEVGRETQYF. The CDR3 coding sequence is TGTGCCACCAGTGAGGTGGGAAGGGAGACCCAGTACTTC.

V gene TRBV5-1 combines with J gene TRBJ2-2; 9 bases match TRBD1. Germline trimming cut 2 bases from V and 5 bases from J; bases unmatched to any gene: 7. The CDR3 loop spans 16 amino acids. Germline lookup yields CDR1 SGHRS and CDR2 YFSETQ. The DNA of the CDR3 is TGCGCCAGCAGCTTAGAAGGACAGGGGAATACCGGGGAGCTGTTTTTT. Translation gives CASSLEGQGNTGELFF. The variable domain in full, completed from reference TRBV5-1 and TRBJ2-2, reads KAGVTQTPRYLIKTRGQQVTLSCSPISGHRSVSWYQQTPGQGLQFLFEYFSETQRNKGNFPGRFSGRQFSNSRSEMNVSTLELGDSALYLCASSLEGQGNTGELFFGEGSRLTVL.

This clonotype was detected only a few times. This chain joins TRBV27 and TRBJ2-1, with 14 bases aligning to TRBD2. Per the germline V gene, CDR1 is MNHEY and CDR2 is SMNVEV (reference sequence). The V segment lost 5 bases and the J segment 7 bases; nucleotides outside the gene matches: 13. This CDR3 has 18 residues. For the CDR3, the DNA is TGTGCCAGCAGTCGAATGGGACTAGCGGGAGTTCTACGGAATGAGCAGTTCTTC. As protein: CASSRMGLAGVLRNEQFF.

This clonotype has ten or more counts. The CDR3 nucleotides are TGTGCCAGCCAACCGGGCCCCCCTAACACTGAAGCTTTCTTT. As protein: CASQPGPPNTEAFF. The chain combines TRBV5-6 with TRBJ1-1; D is unclear. Trimming left V 7 bases short and J 2 bases short, with 15 bases between. The CDR3 is made up of 14 amino acids. The V gene's germline CDR1 is SGHDT and CDR2 YYEEEE.

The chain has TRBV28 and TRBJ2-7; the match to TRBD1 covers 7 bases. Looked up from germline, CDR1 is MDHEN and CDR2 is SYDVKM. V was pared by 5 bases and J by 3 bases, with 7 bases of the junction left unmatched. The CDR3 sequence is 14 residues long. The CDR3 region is CASSVDRRDYEQYF. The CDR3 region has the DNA TGTGCCAGCAGTGTGGACAGGCGAGACTACGAGCAGTACTTC.

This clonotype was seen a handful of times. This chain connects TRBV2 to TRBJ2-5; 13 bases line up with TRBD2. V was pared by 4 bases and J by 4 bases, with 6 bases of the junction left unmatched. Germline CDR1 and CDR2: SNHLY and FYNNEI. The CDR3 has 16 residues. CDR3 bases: TGTGCCAGCAGTGCGAACGGACTAGCGGGAGCAGAGACCCAGTACTTC. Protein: CASSANGLAGAETQYF.

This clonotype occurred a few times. This chain's CDR3 is CASRVSGGLLDEQYF. The CDR3 DNA sequence: TGCGCCAGCCGTGTTTCAGGGGGCTTGTTGGACGAGCAGTACTTC. The chain uses TRBV5-1 and TRBJ2-7; 8 positions match TRBD1. Germline V CDR1 and CDR2: SGHRS, YFSETQ. The CDR3 loop spans 15 amino acids. The V and J ends lost 7 bases and 5 bases, in that order; junction bases with no gene match: 14.

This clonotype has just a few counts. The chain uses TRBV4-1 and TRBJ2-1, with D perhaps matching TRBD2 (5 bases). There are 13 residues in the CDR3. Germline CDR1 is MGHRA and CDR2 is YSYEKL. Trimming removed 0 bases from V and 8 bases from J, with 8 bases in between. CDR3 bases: TGCGCCAGCAGCCAAGAATACGGGGATGAGCAGTTCTTC. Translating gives CASSQEYGDEQFF.

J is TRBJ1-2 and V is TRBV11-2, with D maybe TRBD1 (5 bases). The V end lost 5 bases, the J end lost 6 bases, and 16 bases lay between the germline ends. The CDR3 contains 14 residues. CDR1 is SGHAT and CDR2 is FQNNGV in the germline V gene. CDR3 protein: CASSIKGADHGYTF. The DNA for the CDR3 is TGTGCCAGCAGCATCAAAGGGGCGGACCATGGCTACACCTTC.

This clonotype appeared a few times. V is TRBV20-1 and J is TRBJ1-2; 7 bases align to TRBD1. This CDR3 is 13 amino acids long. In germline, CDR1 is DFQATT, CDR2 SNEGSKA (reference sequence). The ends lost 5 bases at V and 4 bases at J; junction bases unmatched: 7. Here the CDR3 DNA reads TGCAGTGCTGAGACAGGGATGGGCTATGGCTACACCTTC. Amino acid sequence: CSAETGMGYGYTF.